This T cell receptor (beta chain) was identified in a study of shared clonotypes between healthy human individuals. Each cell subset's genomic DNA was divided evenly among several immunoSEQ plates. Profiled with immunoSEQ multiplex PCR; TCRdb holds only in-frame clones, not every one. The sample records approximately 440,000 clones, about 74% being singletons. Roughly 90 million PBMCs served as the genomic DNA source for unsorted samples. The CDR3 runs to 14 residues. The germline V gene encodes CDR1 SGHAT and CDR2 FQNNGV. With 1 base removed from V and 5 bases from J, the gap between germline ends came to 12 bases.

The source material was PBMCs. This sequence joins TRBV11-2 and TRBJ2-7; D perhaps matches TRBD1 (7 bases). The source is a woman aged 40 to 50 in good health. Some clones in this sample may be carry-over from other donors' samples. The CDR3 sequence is CASSLAGGLDEQYF. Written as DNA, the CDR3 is TGTGCCAGCAGCTTAGCAGGGGGGTTGGACGAGCAGTACTTC.